This passage covers 18 T cell receptor beta chains from one sample sequenced in a study of shared clonotypes between healthy human individuals (dated by TCRdb to the early 2020s). The library was produced with the immunoSEQ multiplex PCR assay. Entries here come from immuneACCESS through TCRdb and include only in-frame sequences with V and J called. Some clones fail to appear in such tables; in the studies checked, an unresolved V gene covers under half of the shortfall, and the cause of the remainder is unknown. This sample is represented by roughly 1 million clones; 70% to 80% of them were singletons. The ten largest account for roughly 1.5% of the sample. The sequenced sample consisted of memory CD4+ T cells sorted from blood. The cell subset or site label of this sample denotes: CD45RA-negative fraction. These receptors were obtained from a man aged 18 to 29 in good health.

This rearrangement joins TRBV7-9 to TRBJ1-6, with no clear D. With 5 bases removed from V and 9 bases from J, the gap between germline ends came to 14 bases. The CDR3 sequence is 14 residues long. Germline CDR1 SEHNR, CDR2 FQNEAQ (reference sequence). CDR3 loop: CASSPGFSRSPLHF. The CDR3 DNA sequence: TGTGCCAGCAGCCCAGGATTTTCGCGTTCACCCCTCCACTTT.

The chain recombines TRBV6-6 with TRBJ2-7; TRBD2 matches at 11 bases. In germline, CDR1 is MNHNY, CDR2 SVGAGI (reference sequence). The CDR3 has 14 amino acids. Trimming cost V 6 bases and J 5 bases; bases outside gene matches: 6. CDR3 DNA: TGTGCCAGCAGCCCTACTAGCGGGAGCCACGAGCAGTACTTC. Protein: CASSPTSGSHEQYF.

Notes on this clone: This may stem from a read error, because a much larger clone lies one nucleotide away. The identical CDR3 is also encoded by other nucleotide sequences in the sample. The chain combines TRBV9 with TRBJ1-2; TRBD1 agrees at 9 bases. The germline CDR1 and CDR2 sequences are SGDLS and YYNGEE. This CDR3 contains 15 residues. The CDR3 bases are TGTGCCAGCAGCGAAGGACAGGGGATGAACTATGGCTATACCTTC. Translation: CASSEGQGMNYGYTF.

This clone is a singleton in its sample. This chain connects TRBV6-1 to TRBJ1-4; D is undetermined. This CDR3 contains 11 residues. V was cut by 6 bases and J by 7 bases, with 6 bases left in between. Germline assignment: CDR1 MNHNS and CDR2 SASEGT. This CDR3 is CASRSGEKLFF. The CDR3, as DNA: TGTGCCAGCAGATCGGGTGAAAAACTGTTTTTT.

The chain couples TRBV2 to TRBJ2-7; D possibly matches TRBD1 or TRBD2 (6 bases each). V dropped 6 bases and J dropped 7 bases, with 19 bases sitting between them. Germline CDR1 is SNHLY and CDR2 is FYNNEI. The CDR3 is made up of 14 amino acids. In DNA form, the CDR3 reads TGTGCCAGCAGCCGCGGGACATCCTTCGGGGAGCAGTACTTC. Its protein product is CASSRGTSFGEQYF.

The V and J genes are TRBV30 and TRBJ1-1; perhaps TRBD1 as D (5 bases). CDR1 and CDR2 from the germline V gene are GTSNPN and SVGIG (reference sequence). The CDR3 sequence is 13 residues long. Between the trimmed V and J ends, which lost 4 bases and 1 base, there was a span of 10 bases. The CDR3 DNA is TGTGCCTGGAAGGTCGGGGCGAACACTGAAGCTTTCTTT. Protein: CAWKVGANTEAFF.

The rearrangement uses TRBV7-9 and TRBJ1-2; TRBD1 might be the D (6 bases). V lost 5 bases and J lost 3, with 19 bases in between. This CDR3 contains 16 residues. From germline, CDR1 is SEHNR and CDR2 FQNEAQ (reference sequence). The CDR3 DNA reads TGTGCCAGCAGCCTACTTACAGGGCCTCGGGACTATGGCTACACCTTC. Amino acid sequence: CASSLLTGPRDYGYTF.

CDR3 loop: CASSVGPGAQPQHF. DNA for the CDR3: TGTGCCAGCAGCGTAGGGCCAGGAGCTCAGCCCCAGCATTTT. This chain joins TRBV9 and TRBJ1-5; D is uncertain. The V gene lost 0 bases and the J gene lost 6 bases, with 10 bases spanning the gap. Looked up from germline, CDR1 is SGDLS and CDR2 is YYNGEE. The CDR3 runs 14 residues.

The V and J genes are TRBV7-9 and TRBJ2-7; the D gene is possibly TRBD2 (6 bases). The germline CDR1 and CDR2 sequences are SEHNR and FQNEAQ (reference sequence). Trimming left V 5 bases short and J 0 bases short, with 11 bases between. The CDR3 runs 14 residues. The CDR3: CASSVAGHSYEQYF. In DNA form, the CDR3 reads TGTGCCAGCAGCGTTGCGGGGCACTCCTACGAGCAGTACTTC.

J is TRBJ2-3 and V is TRBV29-1; the D gene is possibly TRBD2 (6 bases). CDR3 length: 15 residues. The germline V and J ends were trimmed by 8 bases and 1 base, with 19 bases remaining between them. From germline, CDR1 is SQVTM and CDR2 ANQGSEA. The CDR3 is CSSKRVTGGTDTQYF. Here the CDR3 DNA reads TGCAGCAGTAAAAGAGTCACGGGGGGCACAGATACGCAGTATTTT.

This chain uses TRBV18 with TRBJ1-2; D possibly corresponds to TRBD1 (6 bases). The CDR3 is 14 amino acids. With 5 bases removed from V and 5 bases from J, the gap between germline ends came to 15 bases. CDR1 is KGHSH and CDR2 is LQKENI in the germline V gene. CDR3: CASSEPEGVYGYTF. Written as DNA, the CDR3 is TGTGCCAGCTCAGAACCGGAGGGGGTATATGGCTACACCTTC.

J is TRBJ2-3 and V is TRBV7-2; no definite D call. The CDR3 runs to 10 residues. Germline V gene sequence: CDR1 SGHTA, CDR2 FQGNSA. V was clipped by 1 base and J by 8 bases, with 1 base between them. The CDR3 protein is CASSLGTQYF. CDR3 DNA: TGTGCCAGCAGCTTAGGTACGCAGTATTTT.

The rearrangement links TRBV18 to TRBJ2-4; D gene uncertain. This CDR3 contains 13 residues. V lost 2 bases to trimming and J lost 6 bases, with 8 bases between them. Germline V gene sequence: CDR1 KGHSH, CDR2 LQKENI. The CDR3 loop is CASSPGLTNIQYF. CDR3 nucleotide sequence: TGTGCCAGCTCACCAGGTTTGACAAACATTCAGTACTTC.

This clone has just a few counts. In the same sample, other DNA sequences code for this CDR3. This chain links TRBV5-1 with TRBJ2-7; 13 bases agree with TRBD2. Trimming removed 4 bases from V and 1 base from J; junction bases left unmatched: 5. CDR3 length equals 16 residues. The germline V gene encodes CDR1 SGHRS and CDR2 YFSETQ. In DNA form, the CDR3 reads TGCGCCAGCAGCCTTCGGACTAGCGGGGGTTCCTACGAGCAGTACTTC. The encoded protein is CASSLRTSGGSYEQYF.

The chain couples TRBV5-1 to TRBJ1-4; D remains unclear. The CDR3 sequence is 14 residues long. Trimming stripped 4 bases from V and 2 bases from J, with 9 bases between. Germline V gene sequence: CDR1 SGHRS, CDR2 YFSETQ. The CDR3 protein is CASSERATNEKLFF. CDR3 DNA: TGCGCCAGCAGCGAGAGGGCTACTAATGAAAAACTGTTTTTT. Using reference TRBV5-1 and TRBJ1-4 for the parts outside the CDR3, the full variable domain is KAGVTQTPRYLIKTRGQQVTLSCSPISGHRSVSWYQQTPGQGLQFLFEYFSETQRNKGNFPGRFSGRQFSNSRSEMNVSTLELGDSALYLCASSERATNEKLFFGSGTQLSVL.

The chain links TRBV30 to TRBJ2-1; D is undetermined. Per the germline V gene, CDR1 is GTSNPN and CDR2 is SVGIG (reference sequence). With 1 base removed from V and 8 bases from J, the gap between germline ends came to 12 bases. The length of the CDR3 is 13 residues. The CDR3 DNA follows: TGTGCCTGGAGTGGAACTGTTAGGGATGAGCAGTTCTTC. It yields the protein CAWSGTVRDEQFF.

This clone was seen a handful of times. The chain is built from TRBV5-1 and TRBJ2-5; TRBD1 aligns across 8 bases. V dropped 1 base and J dropped 1; count of bases not matched to a gene: 6. This CDR3 is built from 16 residues. Germline loops: CDR1 SGHRS, CDR2 YFSETQ. The chain's CDR3 is CASSLRITGGQETQYF. The CDR3 DNA is TGCGCCAGCAGCTTGAGGATCACAGGGGGCCAAGAGACCCAGTACTTC.

The chain is built from TRBV6-1 and TRBJ1-5; D is unresolved. The CDR3 consists of 13 residues. V was cut by 6 bases and J by 3 bases, with 9 bases left in between. Per germline, CDR1 MNHNS and CDR2 SASEGT. The CDR3 coding sequence is TGTGCCAGCAGCGGGGTGGCCAATCAGCCCCAGCATTTT. Translation gives CASSGVANQPQHF.